A selection of T cell receptor beta chains follows, all from one sample in a study of radiation and T cells in renal cell carcinoma. Repertoires were generated with immunoSEQ multiplex PCR, while TCRdb's copy carries only in-frame clones and drops some. Of about 130,000 clones listed, roughly 91% are singletons. Material: blood, obtained from a patient whose treatment included radiotherapy and nephrectomy. The receptors were gathered from a woman in her 70s with renal cell carcinoma. The CDR3 runs from the conserved cysteine through the conserved F or W. The D gene is left open where the match is weak. Size is omitted from some rows. Given values are once, few, many or a class for expanded clones.

v_gene	j_gene	abundance	d_gene	CDR3nt	CDR3aa
TRBV5-1	TRBJ2-5	-	TRBD2	TGCGCCAGCAGCTTTTCTAGCGGGGGGGCCGAGACCCAGTACTTC	CASSFSSGGAETQYF
TRBV6-5	TRBJ2-5	-	-	TGTGCCAGCAGTTCGGACTATGTGGGGTCAGAGACCCAGTACTTC	CASSSDYVGSETQYF
TRBV28	TRBJ1-6	-	-	TGTGCCAGCAGTTTCACACAAGATAATTCACCCCTCCACTTT	CASSFTQDNSPLHF
TRBV6-6	TRBJ2-7	-	-	TGTGCCAGCAGTTCCTGGACAGACACCTACGAGCAGTACTTC	CASSSWTDTYEQYF
TRBV7-2	TRBJ1-6	-	-	TGTGCCAGCAGCCCCGCTTCGGGACCCTTATCACCCCTCCACTTT	CASSPASGPLSPLHF
TRBV2	TRBJ1-3	-	TRBD1	TGTGCCAGTCGACAGGGAGCTGGAAACACCATATATTTT	CASRQGAGNTIYF
TRBV27	TRBJ2-2	-	-	TGTGCCAGCATGATTGGGATGAACACCGGGGAGCTGTTTTTT	CASMIGMNTGELFF
TRBV2	TRBJ2-1	-	-	TGTGCCAGCAGTGAAGCGCTGGGGGGCATTTATGATGAGCAGTTCTTC	CASSEALGGIYDEQFF
TRBV7-9	TRBJ2-7	-	-	TGTGCCAGCAGCCGAGGAGCGGGCGAGCAGTACTTC	CASSRGAGEQYF
TRBV30	TRBJ1-5	-	-	TGTGCCTGGAGACACCAGGGCAATCAGCCCCAGCATTTT	CAWRHQGNQPQHF
TRBV7-9	TRBJ2-3	-	TRBD1	TGTGCCAGCAGCTTAACAGGGGGGCCAAACACAGATACGCAGTATTTT	CASSLTGGPNTDTQYF
TRBV28	TRBJ2-3	-	-	TGTGCCAGCAGTTTAGCGGTCGAGGGGGGGCGTCCAGATACGCAGTATTTT	CASSLAVEGGRPDTQYF
TRBV6-4	TRBJ2-1	once	-	TGTGCCAGCAGTGTGCAGGGAGCACGCTACAATGAGCAGTTCTTC	CASSVQGARYNEQFF
TRBV2	TRBJ2-3	-	TRBD2	TGTGCCAGGGGACTAGCGGGCACAGATACGCAGTATTTT	CARGLAGTDTQYF
TRBV6-5	TRBJ1-2	once	-	TGTGCCAGCAGTAGGACGAATTATGGCTACACCTTC	CASSRTNYGYTF
TRBV5-6	TRBJ1-4	once	TRBD1	TGTGCCAGCAGCTTGTTGGGACAGGGTGGAACTAATGAAAAACTGTTTTTT	CASSLLGQGGTNEKLFF
TRBV5-6	TRBJ1-1	-	TRBD1	TGTGCCAGCAGCTACGGGACAGGGAGCACTGAAGCTTTCTTT	CASSYGTGSTEAFF
TRBV10-3	TRBJ2-4	-	TRBD1	TGTGCCATTGGACAGGGGGCCACCAAAAACATTCAGTACTTC	CAIGQGATKNIQYF
TRBV7-8	TRBJ2-7	-	-	TGTGCCAGCAGCTTAGGGAATACCTACGAGCAGTACTTC	CASSLGNTYEQYF
TRBV28	TRBJ1-2	-	-	TGTGCCAGCACCCTTGCTGGGGGGAGCAACTATGGCTACACCTTC	CASTLAGGSNYGYTF
TRBV28	TRBJ1-1	few	-	TGTGCCAGCAGTTCCTACAGCGGCACTGAAGCTTTCTTT	CASSSYSGTEAFF
TRBV2	TRBJ1-4	few	TRBD1	TGTGCCAGCAGTGAAGCAGCGACAGGGTGGGAAAAACTGTTTTTT	CASSEAATGWEKLFF
TRBV30	TRBJ1-2	-	-	TGTGCCTGGAATGGCGGTGGCTACACCTTC	CAWNGGGYTF
TRBV30	TRBJ2-1	-	-	TGTGCCTGGAGTGTATCCCCCAATGAGCAGTTCTTC	CAWSVSPNEQFF
TRBV5-1	TRBJ2-2	-	TRBD1	TGCGCCAGCAGTGCCCCGGGACAGGGGGCGCAGACCGGGGAGCTGTTTTTT	CASSAPGQGAQTGELFF
TRBV27	TRBJ2-3	-	-	TGTGCCAGCAGTCCCCCGAGCGGGAGCACAGATACGCAGTATTTT	CASSPPSGSTDTQYF
TRBV6-6	TRBJ2-7	-	-	TGTGCCAGCAGTTACCGGTCAGGCGAGCAGTACTTC	CASSYRSGEQYF
TRBV28	TRBJ2-3	-	TRBD2	TGTGCCAGCAGCCTTGGGACTAGACAAAGAACAGATACGCAGTATTTT	CASSLGTRQRTDTQYF
TRBV25-1	TRBJ2-1	once	-	TGTGCCAGCAGTGAATTAGGTCCCACTTTTGGGGGTGAGCAGTTCTTC	CASSELGPTFGGEQFF
TRBV5-4	TRBJ2-1	-	-	TGTGCCAGCAGCTTGGAAGAAGGGCTTAATGAGCAGTTCTTC	CASSLEEGLNEQFF
TRBV5-5	TRBJ1-6	-	-	TGTGCCAGCAGCTTGGAAGGGGACTATAATTCACCCCTCCACTTT	CASSLEGDYNSPLHF
TRBV2	TRBJ1-2	-	TRBD1	TGTGCCGGAAGGACAGGGACGAACTATGGCTACACCTTC	CAGRTGTNYGYTF
TRBV6-5	TRBJ2-7	-	-	TGTGCCAGCAGTTACGCACAGGGAAAGGGCGAGCAGTACTTC	CASSYAQGKGEQYF
TRBV11-2	TRBJ2-1	-	TRBD2	TGTGCCAGCAGCTTATCGGGGGGGCCCAATGAGCAGTTCTTC	CASSLSGGPNEQFF
TRBV7-3	TRBJ1-6	-	-	TGTGCCAGCAGCTACCATCACGGCCGTAATTCACCCCTCCACTTT	CASSYHHGRNSPLHF